What follows describes a single T cell receptor (beta chain). Germline V CDR1 and CDR2: SGHTA, FQGNSA. This CDR3 has 13 residues. V lost 1 base to trimming and J lost 5 bases, with 6 bases between them. The data belong to a study of blood T cell repertoires in COVID-19. Measured with immunoSEQ multiplex PCR; TCRdb has only the in-frame clones, and not every one. The table records 200,000 to 300,000 clones, about 89% of them present only once. The chain has TRBV7-2 and TRBJ2-1; D is ambiguous. Sequencing was done on a sample of peripheral blood. This receptor was identified in a man aged 35 to 55 who had recovered from COVID-19. DNA of the CDR3: TGTGCCAGCAGCTTAGTTATAGACAATGAGCAGTTCTTC. Translation gives CASSLVIDNEQFF.